This T cell receptor (beta chain) is from a study of prognosis after radiotherapy for stage I lung cancer. At the level of the study: In total, around 13 men and five to seven women took part as patients, aged roughly 53 to 85 with a median of approximately 69 years. Squamous cell carcinoma affected over 5 patients, adenocarcinoma approximately eleven.

This clonotype was observed many times. Antigen unknown. Study outcomes and limitations: Usage of TRBV and TRBJ genes reportedly differed between metastatic and non-metastatic patients.

The study amplified the TCR beta CDR3 region from genomic DNA. This amplification was carried out by two rounds of multiplex PCR. Round one of PCR was performed, and it used primers specific to each TRBV and TRBJ gene. TCRdb called the multiplex PCR reads again in MiXCR, with one record for every CDR3 protein. The sample holds about 22,000 distinct CDR3 sequences, 43% seen once. The CDR3 spans 16 residues. V lost 5 bases and J lost 2, with 19 bases in between. Germline V gives CDR1 SGHTA, CDR2 FQGTGA. The chain uses TRBV7-3 and TRBJ2-7; D ambiguous. This TCR was sampled from a donor over 45 with non-small cell lung cancer. The sample was PBMCs, taken before or after stereotactic body radiation therapy (not recorded which). CDR3 coding DNA: TGTGCCAGCAGCCCCACCCCCGGGTCCCTAACCTACGAGCAGTACTTC. Translation gives CASSPTPGSLTYEQYF.